This T cell receptor beta chain was observed in a study of blood T cell repertoires in COVID-19. Study information: Researchers got acute and convalescent COVID-19 samples from the United States, Italy and Spain.

Comment on this clone: Other nucleotide sequences from this sample produce the same CDR3.

The repertoire was sequenced with immunoSEQ multiplex PCR; TCRdb's copy has only in-frame clones and lacks some. The data show 68,000 or so clones, with 87% seen just once and about 6.6% held by the top ten. Germline CDR1 SGHTA, CDR2 FQGNSA. The CDR3 consists of 15 residues. Trimming cost V 5 bases and J 3 bases; bases outside gene matches: 4. This chain joins TRBV7-2 and TRBJ2-1, with TRBD2 matching over 10 bases. This TCR was recovered from a man aged 45-60 years with active COVID-19. The sample was peripheral blood. CDR3 region: CASSPRTSGYNEQFF. The CDR3, as DNA: TGTGCCAGCAGCCCCCGGACTAGCGGCTACAATGAGCAGTTCTTC.